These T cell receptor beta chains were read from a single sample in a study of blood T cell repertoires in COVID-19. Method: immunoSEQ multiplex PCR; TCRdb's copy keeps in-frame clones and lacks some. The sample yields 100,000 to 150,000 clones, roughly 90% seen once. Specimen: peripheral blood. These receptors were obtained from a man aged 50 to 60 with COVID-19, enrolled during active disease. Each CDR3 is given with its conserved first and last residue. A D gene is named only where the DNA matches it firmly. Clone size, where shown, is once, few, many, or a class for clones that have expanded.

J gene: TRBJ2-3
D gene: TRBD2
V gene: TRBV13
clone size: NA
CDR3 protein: CASSFEPTSPGRRTQYF
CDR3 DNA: TGTGCCAGCAGCTTTGAACCGACTAGCCCCGGGCGGCGTACGCAGTATTTT

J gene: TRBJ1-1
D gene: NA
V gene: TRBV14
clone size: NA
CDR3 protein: CASSPRVTGTEAFF
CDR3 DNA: TGTGCCAGCAGCCCCAGGGTTACGGGCACTGAAGCTTTCTTT

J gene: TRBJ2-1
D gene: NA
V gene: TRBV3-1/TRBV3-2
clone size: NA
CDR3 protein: CASSQADTEQFF
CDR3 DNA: TGTGCCAGCAGCCAAGCGGACACTGAGCAGTTCTTC

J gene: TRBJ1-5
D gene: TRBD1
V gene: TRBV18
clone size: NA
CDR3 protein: CASSLDRVYQPQHF
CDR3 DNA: TGTGCCAGCTCACTGGACAGGGTGTATCAGCCCCAGCATTTT

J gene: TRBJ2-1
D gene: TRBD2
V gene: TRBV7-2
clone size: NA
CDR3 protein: CASSSETGGRRFF
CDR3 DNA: TGTGCCAGCAGCTCGGAGACTGGCGGGAGACGGTTCTTC

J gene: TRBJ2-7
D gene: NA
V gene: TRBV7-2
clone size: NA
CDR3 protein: CASSLDRRGGDEQYF
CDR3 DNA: TGTGCCAGCAGCTTAGATCGCAGGGGAGGGGACGAGCAGTACTTC

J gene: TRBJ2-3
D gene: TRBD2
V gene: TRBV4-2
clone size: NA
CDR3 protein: CASSQESPTSGSVDTQYF
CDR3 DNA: TGTGCCAGCAGCCAAGAGAGCCCGACTAGCGGGTCCGTGGATACGCAGTATTTT

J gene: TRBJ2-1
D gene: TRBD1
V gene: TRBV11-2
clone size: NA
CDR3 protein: CASSSTGGSYNEQFF
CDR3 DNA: TGTGCCAGCAGCTCTACAGGGGGCTCCTACAATGAGCAGTTCTTC

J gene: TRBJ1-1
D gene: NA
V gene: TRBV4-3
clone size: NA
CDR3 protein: CASSQDSGVTEAFF
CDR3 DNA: TGCGCCAGCAGCCAAGATTCGGGGGTAACTGAAGCTTTCTTT

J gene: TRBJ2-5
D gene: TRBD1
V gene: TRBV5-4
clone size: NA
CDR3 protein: CASSGQGRETQYF
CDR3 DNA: TGTGCCAGCAGCGGACAGGGAAGGGAGACCCAGTACTTC

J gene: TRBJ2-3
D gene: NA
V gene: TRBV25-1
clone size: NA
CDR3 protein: CASSEWRGEADTQYF
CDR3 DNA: TGTGCCAGCAGTGAATGGAGAGGGGAGGCAGATACGCAGTATTTT

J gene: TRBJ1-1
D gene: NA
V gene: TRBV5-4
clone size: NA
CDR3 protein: CASSYRAMNTEAFF
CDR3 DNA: TGTGCCAGCAGTTACAGAGCCATGAACACTGAAGCTTTCTTT

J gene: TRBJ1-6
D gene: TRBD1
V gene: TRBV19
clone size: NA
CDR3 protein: CASAGTGGFSYNSPLHF
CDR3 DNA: TGTGCCAGCGCCGGGACAGGGGGATTCTCCTATAATTCACCCCTCCACTTT

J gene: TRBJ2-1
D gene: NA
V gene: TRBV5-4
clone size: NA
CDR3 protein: CASSLWSRPNEQFF
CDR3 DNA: TGTGCCAGCAGCTTGTGGAGCCGCCCCAATGAGCAGTTCTTC

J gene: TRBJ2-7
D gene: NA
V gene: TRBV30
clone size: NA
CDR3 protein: CAWSARMDSRSYEQYF
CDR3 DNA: TGTGCCTGGAGTGCCCGAATGGACAGTCGCTCCTACGAGCAGTACTTC

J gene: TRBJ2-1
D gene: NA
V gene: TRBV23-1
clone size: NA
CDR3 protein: CASSQSSLARCNEQFF
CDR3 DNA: TGCGCCAGCAGTCAATCCAGCCTAGCGAGATGCAATGAGCAGTTCTTC

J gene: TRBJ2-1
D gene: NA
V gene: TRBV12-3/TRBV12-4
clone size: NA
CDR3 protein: CASSLDRNEQFF
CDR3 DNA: TGTGCCAGCAGTTTGGACAGAAATGAGCAGTTCTTC

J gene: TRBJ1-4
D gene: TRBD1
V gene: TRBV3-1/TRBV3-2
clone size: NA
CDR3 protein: CASSTQGELFF
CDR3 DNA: TGTGCCAGCAGCACACAGGGGGAACTGTTTTTT

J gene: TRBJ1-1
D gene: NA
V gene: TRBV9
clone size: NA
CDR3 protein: CASSLALETEAFF
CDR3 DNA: TGTGCCAGCAGCCTCGCCCTGGAGACTGAAGCTTTCTTT

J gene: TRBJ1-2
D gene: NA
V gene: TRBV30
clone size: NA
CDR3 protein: CAWYTGYGYTF
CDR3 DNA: TGTGCCTGGTACACAGGCTATGGCTACACCTTC

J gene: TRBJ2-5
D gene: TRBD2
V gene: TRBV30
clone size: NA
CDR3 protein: CAWMAGVQETQYF
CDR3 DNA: TGTGCCTGGATGGCGGGAGTCCAAGAGACCCAGTACTTC

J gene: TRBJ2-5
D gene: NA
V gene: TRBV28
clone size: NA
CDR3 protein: CASSLAGAEAQETQYF
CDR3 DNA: TGTGCCAGCAGTTTAGCGGGGGCCGAGGCCCAAGAGACCCAGTACTTC

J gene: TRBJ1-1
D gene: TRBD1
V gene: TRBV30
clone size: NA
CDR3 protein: CAWGTGDTEAFF
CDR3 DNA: TGTGCCTGGGGGACAGGGGACACTGAAGCTTTCTTT

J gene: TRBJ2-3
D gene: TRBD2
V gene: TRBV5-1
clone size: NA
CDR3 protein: CASSLKSGGASTDTQYF
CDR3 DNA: TGCGCCAGCAGCCTCAAAAGCGGGGGCGCTAGCACAGATACGCAGTATTTT

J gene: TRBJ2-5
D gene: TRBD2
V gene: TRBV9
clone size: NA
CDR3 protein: CASSVDPTRGETQYF
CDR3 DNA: TGTGCCAGCAGCGTAGATCCCACGCGGGGGGAGACCCAGTACTTC

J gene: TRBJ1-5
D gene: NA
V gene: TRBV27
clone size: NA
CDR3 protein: CASSLSGYGQPQHF
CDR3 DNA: TGTGCCAGCAGTTTATCGGGCTATGGGCAGCCCCAGCATTTT

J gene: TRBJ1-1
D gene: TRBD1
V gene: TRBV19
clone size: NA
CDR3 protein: CASSIIQGATEAFF
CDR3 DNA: TGTGCCAGTAGTATAATCCAGGGGGCAACTGAAGCTTTCTTT

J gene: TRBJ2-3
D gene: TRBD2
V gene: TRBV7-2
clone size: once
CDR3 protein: CASSSGLAGGPRTDTQYF
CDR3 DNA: TGTGCCAGCAGCTCGGGACTAGCGGGAGGGCCACGCACAGATACGCAGTATTTT

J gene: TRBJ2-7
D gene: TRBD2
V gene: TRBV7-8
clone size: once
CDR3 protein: CASSSSSGAYEQYF
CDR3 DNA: TGTGCCAGCAGTTCCTCTAGCGGGGCCTACGAGCAGTACTTC

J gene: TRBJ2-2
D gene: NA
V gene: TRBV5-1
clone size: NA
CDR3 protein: CASSLAGSSGNTGELFF
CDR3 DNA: TGCGCCAGCAGCTTGGCCGGAAGTAGCGGGAACACCGGGGAGCTGTTTTTT

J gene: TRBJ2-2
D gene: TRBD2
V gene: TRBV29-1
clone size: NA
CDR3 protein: CSVELAGVATGELFF
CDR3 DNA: TGCAGCGTTGAACTAGCGGGAGTGGCCACCGGGGAGCTGTTTTTT

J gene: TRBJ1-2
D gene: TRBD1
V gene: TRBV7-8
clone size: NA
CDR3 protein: CASSLEFQGARNGYTF
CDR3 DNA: TGTGCCAGCAGCTTAGAGTTCCAGGGGGCGAGGAATGGCTACACCTTC

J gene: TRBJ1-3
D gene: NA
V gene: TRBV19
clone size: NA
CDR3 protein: CASSSDWGLQTGNTIYF
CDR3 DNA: TGTGCCAGTAGTTCCGATTGGGGCCTACAGACTGGAAACACCATATATTTT

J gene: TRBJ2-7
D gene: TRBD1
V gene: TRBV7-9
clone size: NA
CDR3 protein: CASSSDRGQDEQYF
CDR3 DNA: TGTGCCAGCAGCTCTGACAGGGGGCAGGACGAGCAGTACTTC

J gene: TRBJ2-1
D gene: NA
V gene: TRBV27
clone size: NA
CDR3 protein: CASNPGWRDSIYNEQFF
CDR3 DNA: TGTGCCAGCAACCCCGGCTGGCGGGACTCTATTTACAATGAGCAGTTCTTC

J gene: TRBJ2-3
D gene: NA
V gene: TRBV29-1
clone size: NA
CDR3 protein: CSGGSAADTQYF
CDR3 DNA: TGCAGCGGGGGATCCGCAGCAGATACGCAGTATTTT

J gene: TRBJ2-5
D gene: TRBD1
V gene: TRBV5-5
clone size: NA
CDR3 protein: CASSLTGGASKTQYF
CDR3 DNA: TGTGCCAGCAGCTTGACAGGGGGCGCCTCGAAGACCCAGTACTTC

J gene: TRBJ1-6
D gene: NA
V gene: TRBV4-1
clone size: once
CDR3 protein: CASSQETSNSPLHF
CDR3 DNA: TGCGCCAGCAGCCAAGAAACCAGTAATTCACCCCTCCACTTT

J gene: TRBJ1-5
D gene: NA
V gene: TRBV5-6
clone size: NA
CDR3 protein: CASSATPNQPQHF
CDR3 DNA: TGTGCCAGCAGCGCGACACCGAATCAGCCCCAGCATTTT

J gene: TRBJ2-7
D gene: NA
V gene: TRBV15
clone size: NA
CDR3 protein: CATSRDSASYEQYF
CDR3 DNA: TGTGCCACCAGCAGAGATAGCGCGTCCTACGAGCAGTACTTC

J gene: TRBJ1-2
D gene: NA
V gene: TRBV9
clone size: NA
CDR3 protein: CASSVGRAGGYGYTF
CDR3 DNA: TGTGCCAGCAGCGTCGGGAGGGCGGGCGGCTATGGCTACACCTTC

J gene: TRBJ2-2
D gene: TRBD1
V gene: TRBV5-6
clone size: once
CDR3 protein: CASSLPGQGIGELFF
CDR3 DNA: TGTGCCAGCAGTTTACCGGGACAGGGAATCGGGGAGCTGTTTTTT

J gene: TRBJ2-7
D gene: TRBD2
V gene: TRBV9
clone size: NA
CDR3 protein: CASSVGPGGPYEQYF
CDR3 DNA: TGTGCCAGCAGCGTAGGTCCGGGAGGGCCCTACGAGCAGTACTTC

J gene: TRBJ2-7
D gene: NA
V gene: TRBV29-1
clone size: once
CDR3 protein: CSVADGSHEQYF
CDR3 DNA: TGCAGCGTTGCGGACGGGAGCCACGAGCAGTACTTC